This TCR beta chain was profiled in a study of blood T cells in healthy people across ages. With a J-beta primer mix and a sample-barcoded 5' primer, a second PCR ran about 7 to 12 cycles. TCRdb re-analysed the 5' RACE reads in MiXCR, keeping a single row per CDR3 protein. The table has approximately 1.5 million distinct CDR3 sequences, about 45% seen once. Germline assignment: CDR1 SGHAT and CDR2 FQNNGV. The CDR3 runs to 16 residues. Study-level points and caveats: While age rose, TCR beta diversity per million T cells dropped in a roughly linear way. Donors of long life had a larger count of naive CD4+ cells and greater diversity than aged donors.

Roughly 9.8 milliliters of peripheral blood were drawn from each donor. Of note for this clonotype: As yet, its antigen is unknown.

This chain joins TRBV11-2 and TRBJ2-1; unclear D gene. The J call is uncertain, as TRBJ2-7 better fits the DNA end. The clonotype comes from a woman under 30 in good health. Sequences were obtained from blood. The chain's CDR3 is CASRPVQTYSYNEQYF. CDR3 coding DNA: TGTGCCAGCAGACCTGTTCAGACCTACTCCTACAATGAGCAGTACTTC.